The rows below give T cell receptor beta chains drawn from one sample of a study of tumor-infiltrating lymphocytes in oesophageal squamous cell carcinoma. TCRdb called the PCR reads again in MiXCR, with one record for every CDR3 protein. This repertoire shows fewer than 20,000 distinct CDR3 sequences, 40% to 45% found once; its top ten account for roughly 13%. Sequencing was performed on normal esophageal tissue next to the tumor. Every receptor here comes from a male donor with esophageal squamous cell carcinoma. CDR3s leave out the opening cysteine and the closing phenylalanine or tryptophan. A D gene is named only where the DNA matches it firmly. Clone sizes are given selectively: once, few, many, or a class where the clone is expanded.

J gene | V gene | clone size | D gene | CDR3 protein
TRBJ2-7 | TRBV5-6 | NA | TRBD1 | ASSLWTGQVFYEQY
TRBJ1-4 | TRBV7-2 | medium-sized | NA | ASSPHTTNEKLF
NA | TRBV11-2 | once | TRBD1 | ASDSGTGGHNEQF
TRBJ2-1 | TRBV6-1 | medium-sized | TRBD2 | ASSELAGGYNEQF
TRBJ2-2 | TRBV10-1 | NA | NA | ASSEGQNTGELF
TRBJ2-2 | TRBV7-4 | NA | TRBD1 | ASSLGQGGNTGELF
TRBJ2-7 | TRBV12-3/TRBV12-4 | many | TRBD1 | ASSLRQGLWEQY
NA | TRBV6-1 | once | NA | ASSDRIIGEQF
TRBJ2-3 | TRBV7-2 | NA | NA | ASSSSDTQY
TRBJ2-3 | TRBV5-4 | many | NA | ASSYLSTDTQY
TRBJ2-1 | TRBV7-6 | NA | NA | ASTSGSYNEQF
TRBJ1-1 | TRBV7-6 | medium-sized | NA | ASSQGHQNTEAF
TRBJ2-1 | TRBV7-2 | large | TRBD2 | ASSFSSGSYNEQF
TRBJ1-1 | TRBV6-1 | many | NA | ASRAQGSSAEAF
TRBJ2-5 | TRBV25-1 | NA | TRBD2 | ASSPFQREGPNEQY
TRBJ2-3 | TRBV7-3 | NA | NA | ASSPKPTDTQY
NA | TRBV7-9 | NA | TRBD1 | ASSLGSGTGSYEQY
NA | TRBV7-2 | few | NA | ASRGASSYEQY
TRBJ2-1 | TRBV7-7 | NA | NA | ASSLFFAGENEQF
TRBJ1-5 | TRBV5-1 | NA | NA | ASSLGASGNQPQH
TRBJ2-2 | TRBV28 | medium-sized | NA | ASSLTTSGSGELF
TRBJ1-5 | TRBV6-1 | many | NA | ASSEAGGDQPQH
TRBJ2-7 | TRBV27 | many | NA | ASSFLGGQAYRWY
TRBJ1-4 | TRBV7-2 | medium-sized | NA | ASSLTGGYNEKLF
TRBJ2-5 | TRBV7-6 | NA | TRBD1 | ASSPTGGGETQY
TRBJ2-3 | TRBV7-9 | large | TRBD1 | ASNRQGSTDTQY
TRBJ2-3 | TRBV27 | many | TRBD1 | ASSLGTGNTDTQY
TRBJ2-4 | TRBV5-1 | NA | NA | ASSLGADNSPLH
NA | TRBV7-6 | once | NA | ASSLAFRRSDNEQF
NA | TRBV12-3/TRBV12-4 | NA | TRBD2 | ASSLIRSDLLAGLPYEQY
TRBJ2-5 | TRBV11-3 | NA | NA | ASSSGRGETQY
NA | TRBV7-3 | NA | NA | ASSFGGNYEQY
TRBJ2-5 | TRBV7-6 | few | TRBD2 | ASSLAPAGGQETQY
TRBJ2-2 | TRBV7-3 | medium-sized | NA | ASPEINTGELF
TRBJ2-2 | TRBV6-1 | NA | TRBD2 | ASRWTSGNTGELF
TRBJ2-2 | TRBV5-1 | NA | NA | ASSPGLDTGELF
NA | TRBV12-3/TRBV12-4 | NA | TRBD2 | ASSLVQGLGYEQY
NA | TRBV7-9 | NA | NA | ASSLGVGNSYEQY
TRBJ1-2 | TRBV19 | few | NA | ASSIPTGNYGYT
TRBJ2-5 | TRBV7-6 | NA | TRBD2 | ASSLLAGQETQY
TRBJ2-4 | TRBV11-2 | NA | TRBD1 | ASSPMGQGASY
TRBJ2-7 | TRBV19 | many | TRBD2 | ASSTRLAGGYEQY
TRBJ2-3 | TRBV5-1 | NA | NA | ASSYYGTSTDTQY
NA | TRBV7-6 | NA | NA | ASSLEDGFYEQY
NA | TRBV6-1 | many | TRBD2 | ASTLAGGSYNEQY
TRBJ2-1 | TRBV5-1 | many | TRBD2 | ASSLLGTSGLGEQF
TRBJ2-3 | TRBV7-6 | few | NA | ASSSPGLSTDTQY
TRBJ2-1 | TRBV12-3/TRBV12-4 | many | NA | ASRPTTQPKQF
TRBJ1-4 | TRBV11-2 | many | NA | ASSVTGGGNEKLF
TRBJ1-6 | TRBV5-1 | many | TRBD1 | ASSLTGTVNSPLH